These T cell receptor beta chains were read from a single sample in a study of identical twins. TCRdb recomputed calls from the 5' RACE reads with MiXCR, one row per CDR3 protein. Of nearly 650,000 distinct CDR3 sequences in the sample, roughly 7.1% are singletons; the top ten hold over 1.5%. These data also featured in a second study, about yellow fever vaccine responses in identical twins.

Input material: PBMCs. Receptor source: a woman between 18 and 29 years old in good health. CDR3s include the opening cysteine and the closing phenylalanine or tryptophan. A D gene is named only where the DNA matches it firmly. Size tells how often a clone was seen (once, few, many) or the class of an expanded clone, and some rows leave it out.

D gene: .
V gene: TRBV7-9
CDR3 length: 14
clone size: .
J gene: TRBJ1-2
CDR3 protein: CASSLAGIQYGYTF
CDR3 DNA: TGTGCCAGCAGCTTAGCCGGGATTCAGTACGGCTACACCTTC

D gene: .
V gene: TRBV29-1
CDR3 length: 15
clone size: many
J gene: TRBJ1-5
CDR3 protein: CSALPAGKPNQPQHF
CDR3 DNA: TGCAGCGCTCTACCGGCCGGCAAACCGAATCAGCCCCAGCATTTT

D gene: TRBD1
V gene: TRBV5-1
CDR3 length: 16
clone size: few
J gene: TRBJ2-3
CDR3 protein: CASSLGTGGLTDTQYF
CDR3 DNA: TGCGCCAGCAGCTTGGGGACAGGGGGCTTAACAGATACGCAGTATTTT

D gene: TRBD1
V gene: TRBV5-5
CDR3 length: 15
clone size: .
J gene: TRBJ2-4
CDR3 protein: CASSQDRGSKNIQYF
CDR3 DNA: TGTGCCAGCAGCCAGGACAGGGGTTCCAAAAACATTCAGTACTTC

D gene: TRBD2
V gene: TRBV12-3/TRBV12-4
CDR3 length: 15
clone size: many
J gene: TRBJ2-1
CDR3 protein: CASRLGTSYYNEQFF
CDR3 DNA: TGTGCCAGCAGACTTGGGACTAGCTACTACAATGAGCAGTTCTTC

D gene: .
V gene: TRBV7-2
CDR3 length: 17
clone size: .
J gene: TRBJ1-4
CDR3 protein: CASSLYGAAYGEEKLFF
CDR3 DNA: TGTGCCAGCAGCTTATACGGGGCTGCCTACGGGGAGGAAAAACTGTTTTTT

D gene: .
V gene: TRBV9
CDR3 length: 14
clone size: few
J gene: TRBJ1-1
CDR3 protein: CASSAPGLATEAFF
CDR3 DNA: TGTGCCAGCAGCGCCCCTGGCCTGGCCACTGAAGCTTTCTTT

D gene: .
V gene: TRBV12-3/TRBV12-4
CDR3 length: 13
clone size: few
J gene: TRBJ2-7
CDR3 protein: CASRASGAGEQYF
CDR3 DNA: TGTGCCAGCAGAGCCTCCGGGGCTGGTGAGCAGTACTTC

D gene: TRBD2
V gene: TRBV5-1
CDR3 length: 15
clone size: few
J gene: TRBJ2-7
CDR3 protein: CASSQGTTTPSEQYF
CDR3 DNA: TGCGCCAGCAGCCAAGGGACTACGACTCCCTCCGAGCAGTACTTC

D gene: .
V gene: TRBV20-1
CDR3 length: 12
clone size: few
J gene: TRBJ2-1
CDR3 protein: CSARGRVNEQFF
CDR3 DNA: TGCAGTGCTAGAGGCAGGGTTAATGAGCAGTTCTTC

D gene: .
V gene: TRBV5-1
CDR3 length: 14
clone size: many
J gene: TRBJ2-3
CDR3 protein: CASSSGQSTDTQYF
CDR3 DNA: TGCGCCAGCAGCTCCGGACAGAGCACAGATACGCAGTATTTT

D gene: TRBD1
V gene: TRBV11-2
CDR3 length: 15
clone size: many
J gene: TRBJ2-3
CDR3 protein: CASSRGTGRTDTQYF
CDR3 DNA: TGTGCCAGCAGCCGAGGGACAGGACGCACAGATACGCAGTATTTT